This T cell receptor beta chain was recorded in a study of OX40 agonist ivuxolimab in advanced cancers. Study overall: Patients were roughly 87% male with ages about 23 to 80, mean roughly 64.

Measured with immunoSEQ multiplex PCR; TCRdb has only the in-frame clones, and not every one. This sample carries about 78,000 clones, about 90% of them seen once, and the ten largest clones take 2.5% to 3%. The germline CDR1 and CDR2 sequences are ENHRY and SYGVKD. Trimming cost V 4 bases and J 5 bases, with 15 bases left between them. The CDR3 extends over 15 amino acids. Enrollment shut out patients with autoimmune disease history or systemic immunosuppression. This receptor was obtained from an adult with an advanced solid tumor such as melanoma, head and neck, liver or kidney cancer. Source: CD4+ or CD8+ T cells sorted from blood, taken in a trial of the OX40 agonist ivuxolimab. This chain uses TRBV10-3 with TRBJ2-1, with a tentative D call TRBD2 (5 bases). The CDR3 here is CAISAFRELDNEQFF. Written as DNA, the CDR3 is TGTGCCATCAGTGCCTTTAGGGAGCTCGACAATGAGCAGTTCTTC.